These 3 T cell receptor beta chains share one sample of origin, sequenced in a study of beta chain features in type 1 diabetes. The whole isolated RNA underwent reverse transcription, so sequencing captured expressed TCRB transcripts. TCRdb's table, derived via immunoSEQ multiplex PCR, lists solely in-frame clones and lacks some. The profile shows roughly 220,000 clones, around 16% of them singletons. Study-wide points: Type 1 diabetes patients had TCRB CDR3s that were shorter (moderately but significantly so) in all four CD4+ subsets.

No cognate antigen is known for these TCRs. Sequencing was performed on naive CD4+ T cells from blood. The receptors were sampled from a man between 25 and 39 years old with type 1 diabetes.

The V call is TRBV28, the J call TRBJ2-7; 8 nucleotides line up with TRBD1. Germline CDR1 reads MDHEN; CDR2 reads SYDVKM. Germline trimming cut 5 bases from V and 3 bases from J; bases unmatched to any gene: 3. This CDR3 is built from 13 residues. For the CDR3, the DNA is TGTGCCAGCAGTCCGACAGGGGACTACGAGCAGTACTTC. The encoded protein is CASSPTGDYEQYF. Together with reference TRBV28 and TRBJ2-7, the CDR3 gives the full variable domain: DVKVTQSSRYLVKRTGEKVFLECVQDMDHENMFWYRQDPGLGLRLIYFSYDVKMKEKGDIPEGYSVSREKKERFSLILESASTNQTSMYLCASSPTGDYEQYFGPGTRLTVT.

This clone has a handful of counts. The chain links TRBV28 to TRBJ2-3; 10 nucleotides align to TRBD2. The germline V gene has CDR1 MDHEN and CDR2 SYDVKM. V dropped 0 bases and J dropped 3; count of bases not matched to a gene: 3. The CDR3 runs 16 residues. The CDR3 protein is CASSLWASGRTDTQYF. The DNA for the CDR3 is TGTGCCAGCAGTTTATGGGCTAGCGGGAGAACAGATACGCAGTATTTT.

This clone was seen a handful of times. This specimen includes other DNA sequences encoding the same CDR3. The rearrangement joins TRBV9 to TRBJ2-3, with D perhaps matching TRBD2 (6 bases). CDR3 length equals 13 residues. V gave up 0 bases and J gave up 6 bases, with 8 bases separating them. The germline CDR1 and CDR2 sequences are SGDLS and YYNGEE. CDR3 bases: TGTGCCAGCAGCGTAGGGAGCGGGGATACGCAGTATTTT. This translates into CASSVGSGDTQYF.